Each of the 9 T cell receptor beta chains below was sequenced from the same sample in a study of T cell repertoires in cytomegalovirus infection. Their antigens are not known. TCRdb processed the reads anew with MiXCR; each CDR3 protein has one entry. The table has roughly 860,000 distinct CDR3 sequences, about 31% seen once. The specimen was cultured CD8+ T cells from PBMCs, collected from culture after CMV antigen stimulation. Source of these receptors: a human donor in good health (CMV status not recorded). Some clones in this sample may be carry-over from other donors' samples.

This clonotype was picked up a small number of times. The CDR3 sequence: CASSLDGNSNTEAFF. As DNA, the CDR3 is TGTGCCAGCAGTCTAGACGGCAACTCGAACACTGAAGCTTTCTTT. The V gene is TRBV12-3 or TRBV12-4, the J gene TRBJ1-1; D gene unclear. The CDR3 is 15 residues long. Trimming took 5 bases from V and 1 from J, leaving 14 bases between them.

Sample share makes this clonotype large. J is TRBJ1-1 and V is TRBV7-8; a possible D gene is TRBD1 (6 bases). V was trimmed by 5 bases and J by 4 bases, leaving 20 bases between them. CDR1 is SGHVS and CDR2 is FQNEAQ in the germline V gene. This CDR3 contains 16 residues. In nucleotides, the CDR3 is TGTGCCAGCAGCGTCTACCGGGACATCCCCGTCACTGAAGCTTTCTTT. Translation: CASSVYRDIPVTEAFF.

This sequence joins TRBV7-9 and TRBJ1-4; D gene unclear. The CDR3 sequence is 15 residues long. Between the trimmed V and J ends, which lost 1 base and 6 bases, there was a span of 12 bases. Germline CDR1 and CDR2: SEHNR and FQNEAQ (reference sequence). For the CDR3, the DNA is TGTGCCAGCAGCTTAGTCGCAGTAGGGTATGAAAAACTGTTTTTT. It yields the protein CASSLVAVGYEKLFF.

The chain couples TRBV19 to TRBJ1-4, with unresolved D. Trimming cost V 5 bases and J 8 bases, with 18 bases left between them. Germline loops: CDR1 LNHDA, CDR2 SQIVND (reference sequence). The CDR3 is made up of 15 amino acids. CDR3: CASSPFSLGREKLFF. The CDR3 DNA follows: TGTGCCAGTAGTCCCTTCTCCCTCGGACGGGAAAAACTGTTTTTT.

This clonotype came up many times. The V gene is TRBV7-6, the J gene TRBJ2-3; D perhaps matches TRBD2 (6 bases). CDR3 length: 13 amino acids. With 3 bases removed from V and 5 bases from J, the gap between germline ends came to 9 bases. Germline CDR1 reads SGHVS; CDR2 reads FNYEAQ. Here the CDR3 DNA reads TGTGCCAGCAGCTTGGGGGAGGTAGATACGCAGTATTTT. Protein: CASSLGEVDTQYF.

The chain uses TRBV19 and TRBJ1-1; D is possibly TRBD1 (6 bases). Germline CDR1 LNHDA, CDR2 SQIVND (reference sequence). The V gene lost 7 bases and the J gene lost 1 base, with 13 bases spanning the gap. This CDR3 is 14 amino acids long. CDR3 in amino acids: CASIIDRSNTEAFF. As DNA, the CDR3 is TGTGCCAGTATTATTGACAGGTCGAACACTGAAGCTTTCTTT.

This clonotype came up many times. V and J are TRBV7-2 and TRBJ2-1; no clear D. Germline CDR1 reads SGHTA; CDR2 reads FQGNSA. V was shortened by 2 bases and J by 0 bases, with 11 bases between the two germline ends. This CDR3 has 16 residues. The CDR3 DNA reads TGTGCCAGCAGCTTACTCAACTGGAGCTCCTACAATGAGCAGTTCTTC. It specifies CASSLLNWSSYNEQFF. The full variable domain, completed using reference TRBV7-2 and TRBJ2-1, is GAGVSQSPSNKVTEKGKDVELRCDPISGHTALYWYRQSLGQGLEFLIYFQGNSAPDKSGLPSDRFSAERTGGSVSTLTIQRTQQEDSAVYLCASSLLNWSSYNEQFFGPGTRLTVL.

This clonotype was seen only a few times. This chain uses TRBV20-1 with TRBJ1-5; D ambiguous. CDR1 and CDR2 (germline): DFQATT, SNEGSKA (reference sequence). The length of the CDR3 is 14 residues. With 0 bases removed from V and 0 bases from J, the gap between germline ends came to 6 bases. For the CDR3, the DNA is TGCAGTGCTAGAGATGCGGGTAGCAATCAGCCCCAGCATTTT. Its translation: CSARDAGSNQPQHF.

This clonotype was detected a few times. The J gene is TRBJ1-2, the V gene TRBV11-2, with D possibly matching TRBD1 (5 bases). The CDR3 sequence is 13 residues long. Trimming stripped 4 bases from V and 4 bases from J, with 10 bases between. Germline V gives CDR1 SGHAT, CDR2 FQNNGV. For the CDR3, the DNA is TGTGCCAGCAGCTCCGGGGACGGCTATGGCTACACCTTC. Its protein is CASSSGDGYGYTF.